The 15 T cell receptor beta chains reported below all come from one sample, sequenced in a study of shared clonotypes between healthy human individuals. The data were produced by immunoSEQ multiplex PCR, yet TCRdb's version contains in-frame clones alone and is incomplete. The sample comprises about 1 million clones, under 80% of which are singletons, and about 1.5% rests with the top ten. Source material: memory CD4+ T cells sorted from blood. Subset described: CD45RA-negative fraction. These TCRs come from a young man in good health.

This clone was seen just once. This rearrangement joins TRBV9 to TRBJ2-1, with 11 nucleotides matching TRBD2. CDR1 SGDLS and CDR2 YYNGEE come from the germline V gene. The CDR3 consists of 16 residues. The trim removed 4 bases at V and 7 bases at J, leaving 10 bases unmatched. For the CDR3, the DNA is TGTGCCAGCAGCCCCATGACTAGCGGGACGCCGAATGAGCAGTTCTTC. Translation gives CASSPMTSGTPNEQFF.

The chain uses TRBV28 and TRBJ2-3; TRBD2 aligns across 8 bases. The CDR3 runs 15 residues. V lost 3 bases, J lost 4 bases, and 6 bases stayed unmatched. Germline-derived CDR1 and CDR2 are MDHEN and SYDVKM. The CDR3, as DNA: TGTGCCAGCAGTTTCTCTCGGACTAGCTCAGATACGCAGTATTTT. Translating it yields CASSFSRTSSDTQYF. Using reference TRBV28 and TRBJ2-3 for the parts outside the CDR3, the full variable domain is DVKVTQSSRYLVKRTGEKVFLECVQDMDHENMFWYRQDPGLGLRLIYFSYDVKMKEKGDIPEGYSVSREKKERFSLILESASTNQTSMYLCASSFSRTSSDTQYFGPGTRLTVL.

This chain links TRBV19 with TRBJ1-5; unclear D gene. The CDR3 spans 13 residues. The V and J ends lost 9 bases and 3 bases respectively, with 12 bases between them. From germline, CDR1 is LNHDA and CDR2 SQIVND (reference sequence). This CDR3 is CASHGEYNQPQHF. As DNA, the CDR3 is TGTGCCAGCCACGGGGAGTACAATCAGCCCCAGCATTTT.

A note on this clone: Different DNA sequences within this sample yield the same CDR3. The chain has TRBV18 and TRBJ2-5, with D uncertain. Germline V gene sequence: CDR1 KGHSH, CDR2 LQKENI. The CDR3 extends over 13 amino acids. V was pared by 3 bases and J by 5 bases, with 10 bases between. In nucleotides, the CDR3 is TGTGCCAGCTCACCGGGTCTTGGGGAGACCCAGTACTTC. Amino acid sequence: CASSPGLGETQYF.

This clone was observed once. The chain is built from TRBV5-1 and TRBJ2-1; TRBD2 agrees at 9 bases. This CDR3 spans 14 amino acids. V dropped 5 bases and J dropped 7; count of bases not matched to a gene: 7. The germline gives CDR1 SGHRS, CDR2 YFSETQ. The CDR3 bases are TGCGCCAGCAGTGCGGGAGGGGTTCCTAATGAGCAGTTCTTC. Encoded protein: CASSAGGVPNEQFF. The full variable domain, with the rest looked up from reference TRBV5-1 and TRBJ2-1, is KAGVTQTPRYLIKTRGQQVTLSCSPISGHRSVSWYQQTPGQGLQFLFEYFSETQRNKGNFPGRFSGRQFSNSRSEMNVSTLELGDSALYLCASSAGGVPNEQFFGPGTRLTVL.

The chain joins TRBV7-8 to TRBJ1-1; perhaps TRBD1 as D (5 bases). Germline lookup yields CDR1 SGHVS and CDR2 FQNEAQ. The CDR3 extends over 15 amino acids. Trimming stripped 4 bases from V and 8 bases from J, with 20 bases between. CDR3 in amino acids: CASSSADILGREAFF. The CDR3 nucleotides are TGTGCCAGCAGCTCCGCGGACATACTTGGCCGGGAAGCTTTCTTT.

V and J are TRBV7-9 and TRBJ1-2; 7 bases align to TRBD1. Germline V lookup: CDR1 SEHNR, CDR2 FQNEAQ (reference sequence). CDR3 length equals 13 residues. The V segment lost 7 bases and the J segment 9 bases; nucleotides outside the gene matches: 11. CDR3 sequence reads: CASIAGGGWSYTF. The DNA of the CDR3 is TGTGCCAGCATTGCCGGAGGGGGCTGGAGCTACACCTTC.

The CDR3 DNA follows: TGTGCCAGCAGCCAATTTTCCGGTACAGATACGCAGTATTTT. It yields the protein CASSQFSGTDTQYF. The rearrangement links TRBV4-2 to TRBJ2-3; no clear D. V lost 2 bases to trimming and J lost 3 bases, with 9 bases between them. Germline lookup yields CDR1 LGHNA and CDR2 YNFKEQ. The CDR3 contains 14 residues.

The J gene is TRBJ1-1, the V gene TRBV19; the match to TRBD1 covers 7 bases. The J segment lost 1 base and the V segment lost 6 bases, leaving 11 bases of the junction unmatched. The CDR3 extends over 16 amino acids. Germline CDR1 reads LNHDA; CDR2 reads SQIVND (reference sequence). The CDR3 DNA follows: TGTGCCAGTAGGTCCTCGGACAGGAGGGGGAACACTGAAGCTTTCTTT. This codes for CASRSSDRRGNTEAFF.

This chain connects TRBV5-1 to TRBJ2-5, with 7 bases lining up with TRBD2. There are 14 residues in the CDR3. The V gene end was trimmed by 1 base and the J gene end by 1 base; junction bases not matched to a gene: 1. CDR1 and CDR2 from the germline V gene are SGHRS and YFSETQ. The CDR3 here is CASSLPSGQETQYF. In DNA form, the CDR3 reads TGCGCCAGCAGCTTGCCTAGCGGCCAAGAGACCCAGTACTTC.

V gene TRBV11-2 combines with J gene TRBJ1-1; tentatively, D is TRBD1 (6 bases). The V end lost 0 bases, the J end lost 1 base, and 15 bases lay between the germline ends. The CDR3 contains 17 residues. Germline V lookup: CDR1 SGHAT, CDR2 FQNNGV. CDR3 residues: CASSLDRDTFKNTEAFF. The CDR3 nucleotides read TGTGCCAGCAGCTTAGATCGGGACACCTTCAAGAACACTGAAGCTTTCTTT.

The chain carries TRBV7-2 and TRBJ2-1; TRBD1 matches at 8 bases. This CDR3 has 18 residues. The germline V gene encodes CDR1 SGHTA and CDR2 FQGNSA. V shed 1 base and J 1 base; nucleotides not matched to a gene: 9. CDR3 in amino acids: CASSLEEAGGLSYNEQFF. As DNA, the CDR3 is TGTGCCAGCAGCTTAGAGGAGGCAGGGGGCTTGTCCTACAATGAGCAGTTCTTC.

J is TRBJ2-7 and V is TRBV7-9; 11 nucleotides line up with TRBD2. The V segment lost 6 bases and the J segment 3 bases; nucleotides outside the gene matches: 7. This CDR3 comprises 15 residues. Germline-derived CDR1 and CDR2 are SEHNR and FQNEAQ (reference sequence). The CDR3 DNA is TGTGCCAGCAGGTCGACTAGCGGGATGATCTACGAGCAGTACTTC. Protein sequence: CASRSTSGMIYEQYF.

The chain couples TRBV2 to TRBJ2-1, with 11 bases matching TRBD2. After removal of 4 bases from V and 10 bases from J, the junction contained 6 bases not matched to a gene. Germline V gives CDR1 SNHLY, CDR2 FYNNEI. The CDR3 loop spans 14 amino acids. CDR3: CASSGGLAGGEQFF. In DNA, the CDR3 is TGTGCCAGCAGTGGAGGACTAGCGGGTGGGGAGCAGTTCTTC.

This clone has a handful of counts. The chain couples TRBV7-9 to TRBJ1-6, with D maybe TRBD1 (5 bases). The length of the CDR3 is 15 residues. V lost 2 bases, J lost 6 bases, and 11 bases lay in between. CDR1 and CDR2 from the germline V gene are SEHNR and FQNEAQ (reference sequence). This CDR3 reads CASSLPGRPNSPLHF. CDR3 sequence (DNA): TGTGCCAGCAGCTTACCGGGACGGCCTAATTCACCCCTCCACTTT.